Sequencing of this T cell receptor (beta chain) was carried out in a study of T cells expressing NK-cell markers (dated by TCRdb to 2018 to 2020). About the investigation overall: Three sorted T-cell subsets (CD3+CD56+NKG2C+, CD3+CD56+NKG2C- and CD3+CD56-NKG2C+) from about 8 donors had their TCR beta-chain repertoires profiled. Among the eight sequenced donors, seven were HCMV-seropositive and one was HCMV-seronegative. Randomly selected healthy volunteers, three men and five women, were used as the eight sequenced donors. Sequencing of the libraries produced 2 x 150 bp reads on Illumina HiSeq 2000/2500, MiSeq or NextSeq. What the authors observed across the whole study: Those dominant clonotypes were again the most abundant among CD3+CD56-NKG2C+ cells in several donors, at about 28.3-65%. In more than five donors, the dominant CD3+CD56+NKG2C+ clonotypes were found to rank among the top 10 CD8+ clonotypes and to make up about 1.0-7.0% of CD8+ T cells. Whether the expanded NKG2C-expressing T cell clones were specific for HCMV antigens remained unclear.

The CDR3 has 15 amino acids, counting the end cysteine and phenylalanine. The entry carries no DNA sequence. As encoded in the germline V gene, CDR1 is LGHNT while CDR2 is FRNRAP. HCMV-specific IgG was detected in serum with a commercial ELISA kit to determine HCMV serostatus. Peripheral blood mononuclear cells were isolated from blood by Ficoll density gradient centrifugation. The sequencer listed for this sample is Illumina HiSeq 2000. TCR beta cDNA libraries were made by 5'RACE template switching that added a universal primer site and unique molecular identifiers. cDNA synthesis was primed from the TCR beta constant segment and was followed by two successive PCR amplification steps. As for how the authors treated the data: Reads were demultiplexed and grouped by UMI with MIGEC, and clonotypes were assembled and quantified with MiTCR. To exclude erroneous sequences, only TCR cDNA sequences supported by at least two reads were retained. Downstream repertoire analysis used the tcR package, and clonotypes were matched across fractions by CDR3 nucleotide sequence plus V segment. VDJmatch was used to annotate antigen specificity against VDJdb, with one amino acid substitution in CDR3 permitted. TCRdb reprocessed the reads, so every CDR3 protein sequence counts as one entry and DNA is not shown. These V and J calls derive from TCRdb rather than the authors' analysis. The sample table records 300,000 to 500,000 distinct CDR3 sequences. The top ten constitute around 11% of the sample.

Comments on this clonotype: Its target antigen remains unknown.

Recombination linked TRBV12-5 to TRBJ2-4; TCRdb indicates TRBD1, and absent DNA this call remains unverified. The clonotype originates from a woman aged 45-65 years in good health. Donor details come from another sample of the same person, matched by shared clones. Source material: blood T cells: a sorted CD56 or NKG2C T cell subset, CD4+ or CD8+ T cells, or bulk PBMC T cells (not recorded which). The encoded CDR3 is CASGLPRTGGNIQYF.